Following are 30 T cell receptor beta chains from one sample sequenced in a study of Graves' ophthalmopathy and Graves' hyperthyroidism (dated 2018 in TCRdb). The reads were generated on an Illumina HiSeq 2000. For repertoire sequencing, the TCR beta CDR3 regions were amplified from RNA transcripts. The first round of RT-PCR was done with HTBI primers and the Qiagen OneStep RT-PCR kit, and was followed by a second round of multiplex PCR, then size selection and purification. Using fastp at Q25 and MiXCR, TCRdb reprocessed the public reads and kept productive beta chains. Each CDR3 protein gets just one entry, which takes the most common genes and DNA from the rows behind it. The sample records about 420,000 distinct CDR3 sequences, around 20% of which are singletons. The ten largest clones represent roughly 3.2% of the sample. The sequenced material came from peripheral blood. These receptor sequences come from a woman aged 18-35 years with stable Graves' hyperthyroidism. Donor details come from another sample of the same person, matched by shared clones.

This clonotype occurred a few times. The V and J genes are TRBV6-5 and TRBJ1-1, with D unclear. Germline V gene data show CDR1 as MNHEY and CDR2 as SVGAGI. The CDR3 length is 14 residues. V was shortened by 1 base and J by 4 bases, with 10 bases between the two germline ends. CDR3 loop: CASSYYRALTEAFF. CDR3 nucleotides: TGTGCCAGCAGTTACTACCGGGCTCTCACTGAAGCTTTCTTT.

This clonotype was counted many times. This chain connects TRBV2 to TRBJ1-5; 8 nucleotides agree with TRBD1. Germline CDR1 and CDR2: SNHLY and FYNNEI. V was clipped by 5 bases and J by 4 bases; unmatched bases: 7. This CDR3 has 15 amino acids. DNA of the CDR3: TGTGCCAGCAGTCCTGGACAGGGCGATAATCAGCCCCAGCATTTT. This sequence encodes CASSPGQGDNQPQHF.

This clonotype was detected ten times or more. This chain joins TRBV27 and TRBJ1-1, with D tentatively TRBD1 (6 bases). The germline CDR1 and CDR2 sequences are MNHEY and SMNVEV (reference sequence). The CDR3 runs 16 residues. V was trimmed by 6 bases and J by 3 bases, leaving 20 bases between them. The CDR3, as DNA: TGTGCCAGCAGGGATTTACAGGGTCTGATGGACACTGAAGCTTTCTTT. Residues: CASRDLQGLMDTEAFF.

The table lists this clonotype with many counts. The V call is TRBV20-1, the J call TRBJ2-7, with TRBD2 matching over 8 bases. Germline V gene data show CDR1 as DFQATT and CDR2 as SNEGSKA (reference sequence). The CDR3 covers 21 residues. V trimming: 3 bases; J trimming: 3 bases; junction bases outside the gene matches: 28. The CDR3 nucleotides read TGCAGTGCTAGGGGGGTTGTGACACCCGAGGGGTTAGCGGGGACCCGCTACGAGCAGTACTTC. Translated: CSARGVVTPEGLAGTRYEQYF.

Ten or more counts support this clonotype. This rearrangement joins TRBV6-1 to TRBJ2-3; 10 bases match TRBD2. V trimming: 5 bases; J trimming: 1 base; junction bases outside the gene matches: 6. There are 16 residues in the CDR3. Germline loops: CDR1 MNHNS, CDR2 SASEGT. CDR3 coding DNA: TGTGCCAGCAGTCATCTAGCGGGAGAAGGCACAGATACGCAGTATTTT. This codes for CASSHLAGEGTDTQYF.

There are many counts of this clonotype. Here the CDR3 reads CATGDRVWQPQHF. CDR3 coding DNA: TGTGCTACGGGGGACAGGGTTTGGCAGCCCCAGCATTTT. The rearrangement joins TRBV6-5 to TRBJ1-5; TRBD1 aligns across 9 bases. The CDR3 covers 13 residues. Germline-derived CDR1 and CDR2 are MNHEY and SVGAGI.

This clonotype has ten or more counts. The CDR3 here is CASSLLAGVPGELFF. The CDR3 DNA reads as TGTGCCAGCAGCTTACTAGCGGGAGTACCCGGGGAGCTGTTTTTT. The rearrangement links TRBV7-2 to TRBJ2-2; TRBD2 matches at 10 bases. CDR3 length: 15 amino acids. Germline lookup yields CDR1 SGHTA and CDR2 FQGNSA. V gave up 2 bases and J gave up 6 bases; unmatched junction bases: 3.

This clonotype occurred many times. This sequence joins TRBV20-1 and TRBJ2-5; D possibly matches TRBD1 or TRBD2 (6 bases each). CDR1 DFQATT and CDR2 SNEGSKA come from the germline V gene (reference sequence). The CDR3 spans 15 residues. Trimming took 6 bases from V and 3 from J, leaving 20 bases between them. The CDR3 reads CSATIGGGHKETQYF. The CDR3 DNA follows: TGCAGTGCCACTATAGGGGGAGGACATAAAGAGACCCAGTACTTC.

J is TRBJ2-5 and V is TRBV28; 11 bases fit TRBD2. The CDR3 is 15 amino acids. V shed 6 bases, J shed 5 bases, and the junction held 8 bases outside the gene matches. Germline V gene sequence: CDR1 MDHEN, CDR2 SYDVKM. Here the CDR3 DNA reads TGTGCCAGCAGAAAACCTGGACTAGCGGGTGAGACCCAGTACTTC. Its translation is CASRKPGLAGETQYF.

This clonotype was counted ten times or more. The chain joins TRBV2 to TRBJ1-1; D not certain. CDR1 and CDR2 (germline): SNHLY, FYNNEI. Trimming took 6 bases from V and 1 from J, leaving 9 bases between them. The CDR3 has 13 amino acids. This CDR3 is CASRQTPNTEAFF. CDR3 coding DNA: TGTGCCAGCAGACAGACACCGAACACTGAAGCTTTCTTT.

This clonotype was observed once. This chain connects TRBV7-9 to TRBJ2-7; D is undetermined. The V end was cut by 1 base, the J end by 2 bases, with 9 bases between. Germline V gives CDR1 SEHNR, CDR2 FQNEAQ (reference sequence). This CDR3 region has 14 residues. The CDR3 DNA is TGTGCCAGCAGCTTAGAGGTGTTCCCCTACGAGCAGTACTTC. It translates to CASSLEVFPYEQYF.

This clonotype was found many times. This sequence joins TRBV3-1 and TRBJ2-7; possible D gene TRBD1, 6 bases. CDR1 and CDR2 from the germline V gene are LGHDT and YNNKEL (reference sequence). The CDR3 has 14 residues. The V end was cut by 1 base, the J end by 6 bases, with 13 bases between. The CDR3 DNA follows: TGTGCCAGCAGCCAAGTTCCCCAGGGGACCGAGCAGTACTTC. This sequence encodes CASSQVPQGTEQYF.

This clonotype is a singleton in its sample. The rearrangement links TRBV6-5 to TRBJ2-7; D is uncertain. Germline V gene sequence: CDR1 MNHEY, CDR2 SVGAGI. The CDR3 extends over 12 amino acids. V was pared by 3 bases and J by 3 bases, with 6 bases between. The CDR3 sequence: CASSYLYYEQYF. Here the CDR3 DNA reads TGTGCCAGCAGTTATCTGTACTACGAGCAGTACTTC.

This clonotype was counted ten times or more. The CDR3 is CASSIDRSREAFF. The CDR3 nucleotides are TGTGCCAGTAGTATAGATCGTTCTCGGGAAGCTTTCTTT. The chain combines TRBV19 with TRBJ1-1; D gene unclear. The CDR3 contains 13 residues. The ends were cut back, 0 bases at V and 8 bases at J, with 10 bases in the middle. Germline V CDR1 and CDR2: LNHDA, SQIVND (reference sequence).

This clonotype was seen ten or more times. This rearrangement joins TRBV6-2 or TRBV6-3 to TRBJ2-7, with a possible D match to TRBD1 (6 bases). This CDR3 is 14 amino acids long. Germline V gene sequence: CDR1 MNHEY, CDR2 SVGEGT. V dropped 2 bases and J dropped 0 bases, with 8 bases sitting between them. CDR3 in DNA: TGTGCCAGCAGTTACCAGGGGACCTCCTACGAGCAGTACTTC. Translating gives CASSYQGTSYEQYF.

CDR3 DNA: TGTGCCAGCAGTGACGGGCGGCGTTATGAAGCTTTCTTT. The encoded protein is CASSDGRRYEAFF. The chain has TRBV6-1 and TRBJ1-1; no clear D. This CDR3 is built from 13 residues. Trimming left V 3 bases short and J 7 bases short, with 12 bases between. CDR1 and CDR2 (germline): MNHNS, SASEGT.

This clonotype was recorded at least ten times. The junction and the germline gene differ at one end; a read error may be behind it. J is TRBJ2-4 and V is TRBV6-1; TRBD1 agrees at 8 bases. Germline V gene data show CDR1 as MNHNS and CDR2 as SASEGT. CDR3 size: 12 residues. The CDR3, as DNA: TGTGCCAGCAGCTTAGACAGGGGCCTCAAGTATTTC. Translating gives CASSLDRGLKYF.

In its sample, this clonotype was seen many times. The chain joins TRBV18 to TRBJ1-1; no reliable D call. Germline V gene lookup returns CDR1 KGHSH and CDR2 LQKENI. The CDR3 has 15 amino acids. V lost 1 base to trimming and J lost 3 bases, with 12 bases between them. This chain's CDR3 is CASSPLSTTDTEAFF. CDR3 in DNA: TGTGCCAGCTCACCACTGAGTACAACCGACACTGAAGCTTTCTTT.

This clonotype was recorded many times. The J gene is TRBJ2-5, the V gene TRBV9, with D perhaps matching TRBD2 (5 bases). The CDR3 has 14 amino acids. The V end lost 2 bases, the J end lost 4 bases, and 12 bases lay between the germline ends. Looked up from germline, CDR1 is SGDLS and CDR2 is YYNGEE. The CDR3 is CASSVPDGRETQYF. CDR3 nucleotides: TGTGCCAGCAGCGTGCCGGATGGGAGAGAGACCCAGTACTTC.

This clonotype came up many times. The chain combines TRBV13 with TRBJ1-2; 7 positions agree with TRBD1. After removal of 3 bases from V and 3 bases from J, the junction contained 7 bases not matched to a gene. The germline V gene encodes CDR1 PRHDT and CDR2 FYEKMQ (reference sequence). CDR3 size: 15 residues. CDR3 residues: CASSLGGQLHYGYTF. CDR3 nucleotides: TGTGCCAGCAGCTTGGGGGGACAGCTTCACTATGGCTACACCTTC.

This clonotype has ten or more counts. V is TRBV11-2 and J is TRBJ1-6, with no clear D. The germline gives CDR1 SGHAT, CDR2 FQNNGV. Between the trimmed V and J ends, which lost 3 bases and 0 bases, there was a span of 9 bases. The CDR3 spans 16 residues. Here the CDR3 reads CASSFRRSSYNSPLHF. The CDR3 nucleotides are TGTGCCAGCAGCTTCAGGAGGAGCTCCTATAATTCACCCCTCCACTTT.

The V and J genes are TRBV6-1 and TRBJ2-5; 7 bases agree with TRBD1. CDR3 length: 15 residues. The trim removed 6 bases at V and 1 base at J, leaving 8 bases unmatched. The germline gives CDR1 MNHNS, CDR2 SASEGT. This CDR3 is CASRRGRGPQETQYF. CDR3 sequence (DNA): TGTGCCAGCAGGAGGGGAAGGGGGCCCCAAGAGACCCAGTACTTC.

About this clonotype itself: A much larger clonotype is one base distant, so this may be a read error. The chain uses TRBV18 and TRBJ2-2; D is possibly TRBD2 (5 bases). The CDR3 has 11 residues. The germline V gene has CDR1 KGHSH and CDR2 LQKENI. The chain's CDR3 is CASSPGKELLF. The CDR3, as DNA: TGTGCCAGCTCACCCGGGAAGGAGCTGTTGTTT.

The table lists this clonotype with many counts. The V gene is TRBV19, the J gene TRBJ2-7; a weak D match, TRBD1 (6 bases). The CDR3 totals 13 residues. V was cut by 5 bases and J by 0 bases, with 8 bases left in between. Germline CDR1 reads LNHDA; CDR2 reads SQIVND (reference sequence). The CDR3 nucleotides read TGTGCCAGTAGTGGGACATTCTCCTACGAGCAGTACTTC. Its protein product is CASSGTFSYEQYF. The whole variable domain, remainder taken from reference TRBV19 and TRBJ2-7, is DGGITQSPKYLFRKEGQNVTLSCEQNLNHDAMYWYRQDPGQGLRLIYYSQIVNDFQKGDIAEGYSVSREKKESFPLTVTSAQKNPTAFYLCASSGTFSYEQYFGPGTRLTVT.

Of note for this clonotype: A junction end diverges from the germline sequence, so it may reflect a read error. The rearrangement joins TRBV28 to TRBJ1-6; 9 positions agree with TRBD1. Germline V lookup: CDR1 MDHEN, CDR2 SYDVKM. There are 15 residues in the CDR3. The CDR3 here is CSSSSNRGRRSPLHF. The DNA for the CDR3 is TGTTCCAGCAGTTCAAACAGGGGGCGGCGTTCACCCCTCCACTTT.

This clonotype has a count of ten or more. The V and J genes are TRBV27 and TRBJ2-5; possible D gene TRBD2, 5 bases. The CDR3 runs 14 residues. Per germline, CDR1 MNHEY and CDR2 SMNVEV (reference sequence). The ends were cut back, 8 bases at V and 5 bases at J, with 18 bases in the middle. The CDR3 here is CASSNAGSGETQYF. DNA of the CDR3: TGTGCCAGCTCAAACGCGGGTTCTGGGGAGACCCAGTACTTC.

The chain carries TRBV28 and TRBJ1-1, with 9 bases identical to TRBD1. V shed 7 bases and J 0 bases; nucleotides not matched to a gene: 6. This CDR3 region has 15 residues. Germline CDR1 and CDR2: MDHEN and SYDVKM. The CDR3 DNA reads as TGTGCCAGCACCGAGACAGGGGGATTGAACACTGAAGCTTTCTTT. Its translation is CASTETGGLNTEAFF.

This clonotype was recorded many times. The genes are TRBV9 and TRBJ2-7; TRBD1 matches 8 bases. V trimming: 5 bases; J trimming: 7 bases; junction bases outside the gene matches: 11. CDR3 length equals 14 residues. Germline-derived CDR1 and CDR2 are SGDLS and YYNGEE. The CDR3, as DNA: TGTGCCAGCAGTGCCGGACAGGGCCCGGGGGAGCAGTACTTC. This sequence encodes CASSAGQGPGEQYF.

The genes are TRBV7-2 and TRBJ2-5; D call uncertain. The CDR3 contains 13 residues. Germline V gene sequence: CDR1 SGHTA, CDR2 FQGNSA. Trimming took off 2 bases at V and 2 bases at J, with 6 bases between the two ends. The CDR3 loop reads CASSLHDQETQYF. DNA for the CDR3: TGTGCCAGCAGCTTACATGATCAAGAGACCCAGTACTTC.

This clonotype was observed many times. The gene calls are TRBV7-9 and TRBJ2-7; 11 positions match TRBD2. CDR3 size: 16 residues. The trim removed 5 bases at V and 4 bases at J, leaving 10 bases unmatched. Germline CDR1 is SEHNR and CDR2 is FQNEAQ (reference sequence). The CDR3 DNA is TGTGCCAGCAGCGAAATGGGGGGACTAGCGGTATACGAGCAGTACTTC. Translated: CASSEMGGLAVYEQYF. Using reference TRBV7-9 and TRBJ2-7 for the parts outside the CDR3, the full variable domain is DTGVSQNPRHKITKRGQNVTFRCDPISEHNRLYWYRQTLGQGPEFLTYFQNEAQLEKSRLLSDRFSAERPKGSFSTLEIQRTEQGDSAMYLCASSEMGGLAVYEQYFGPGTRLTVT.